Included here is one T cell receptor (beta chain) sequence, with context. The data are from a study of multiple sclerosis patients with progressive multifocal leukoencephalopathy. Profiled with immunoSEQ multiplex PCR; TCRdb holds only in-frame clones, not every one. The sample contains about 33,000 clones, roughly 84% of which appear only once. Trimming stripped 0 bases from V and 2 bases from J, with 12 bases between. The CDR3 has 15 residues. CDR1 and CDR2 from the germline V gene are SGDLS and YYNGEE. Time point given: time of PML onset. T3 refers to blood collected at the onset of PML. The source of this sequence is a human donor with progressive multifocal leukoencephalopathy. The J gene is TRBJ2-7, the V gene TRBV9; TRBD2 might be the D (6 bases). Sample: PBMCs, taken from a patient treated with natalizumab. CDR3 region: CASSVASGSAYEQYF. In DNA, the CDR3 is TGTGCCAGCAGCGTAGCTTCCGGGAGCGCCTACGAGCAGTACTTC.